This T cell receptor (beta chain) is drawn from a study of T cells after yellow fever vaccination. Study conclusions and caveats: Clonotypes found in both CD4 and CD8 compartments made up a small share. Reappearing after the booster were most of the clones from primary vaccination (96% CD4, 88% CD8).

Germline V lookup: CDR1 MNHEY, CDR2 SVGAGI. The CDR3 sequence is 16 residues long. The trim removed 0 bases at V and 2 bases at J, leaving 5 bases unmatched. The 5'RACE template-switching step produced TCR cDNA and added a universal primer site and UMIs. MiXCR, run by TCRdb on the 5' RACE reads, gives a single entry per CDR3 protein. Among roughly 250,000 distinct CDR3 sequences listed, under 15% were seen once. This clonotype turned up a few times. Its antigen is unknown. The sample consisted of CD4+ T cells sorted from PBMCs, taken 45 days after the yellow fever booster vaccination. This TCR was sampled from a man aged 30 to 45 who received the YFV17D yellow fever vaccine. The gene calls are TRBV6-5 and TRBJ2-7, with 9 bases aligning to TRBD2. The CDR3 protein is CASSYSRSSGAYEQYF. In nucleotides, the CDR3 is TGTGCCAGCAGTTACTCTAGGTCTAGCGGGGCCTACGAGCAGTACTTC.